This T cell receptor (beta chain) was identified in a study of T-cell reconstitution after alpha-beta-depleted transplantation in children. Study results and caveats: By one year post-transplant, T-cell counts and diversity largely arose from T cells that were newly produced. Expanded graft clones, several hundred of them, were reportedly the source of alpha-beta T cells about two months after transplant.

Worth noting for this clonotype: What it recognizes is unknown.

The trim removed 6 bases at V and 2 bases at J, leaving 5 bases unmatched. This CDR3 contains 15 residues. Germline V gives CDR1 WSHSY, CDR2 SAAADI. Using unique molecular identifiers, the investigators prepared the TCRbeta library. TCRdb re-analysed the PCR reads in MiXCR, keeping a single row per CDR3 protein. Of 530,000 or so distinct CDR3 sequences listed, more than 20% were seen once; the top ten hold just over 35%. This chain uses TRBV10-2 with TRBJ2-3; 10 bases line up with TRBD2. This material consisted of PBMCs, taken before TCRalphabeta/CD19-depleted stem cell transplant. The source of this sequence is a boy less than two years old with Wiskott-Aldrich syndrome, due to receive a stem cell transplant. CDR3 nucleotides: TGCGCCAGCAGAGGACTAGCGGTAGACACAGATACGCAGTATTTT. It codes for CASRGLAVDTDTQYF.